This T cell receptor beta chain was profiled in a study of T cells in Graves' hyperthyroidism and ophthalmopathy. Template material for amplifying TCR beta CDR3 regions consisted of RNA transcripts. Using the HTBI primer set, a first-round RT-PCR was run on the TCR CDR3. MiXCR was run by TCRdb on the multiplex PCR reads, yielding one entry per CDR3 protein. The table has about 560,000 distinct CDR3 sequences, around 45% seen once. This clonotype was recorded a few times. The definition of stable Graves' hyperthyroidism was no ophthalmopathy progression within 18 months. This CDR3 is built from 17 residues. Germline V lookup: CDR1 SEHNR, CDR2 FQNEAQ (reference sequence). V was shortened by 5 bases and J by 4 bases, with 18 bases between the two germline ends.

The chain is built from TRBV7-9 and TRBJ2-6, with D unresolved. The sequencing input was peripheral blood or thyroid tissue (not recorded which). The receptor was isolated from a woman aged 18-29 years with Graves' hyperthyroidism. CDR3 DNA sequence: TGTGCCAGCAGCATCATGCCACCGGCGAGAGGGGCCAACGTCCTGACTTTC. Its translation: CASSIMPPARGANVLTF. The entire variable domain, with the rest obtained from reference TRBV7-9 and TRBJ2-6, is as follows: DTGVSQNPRHKITKRGQNVTFRCDPISEHNRLYWYRQTLGQGPEFLTYFQNEAQLEKSRLLSDRFSAERPKGSFSTLEIQRTEQGDSAMYLCASSIMPPARGANVLTFGAGSRLTVL.